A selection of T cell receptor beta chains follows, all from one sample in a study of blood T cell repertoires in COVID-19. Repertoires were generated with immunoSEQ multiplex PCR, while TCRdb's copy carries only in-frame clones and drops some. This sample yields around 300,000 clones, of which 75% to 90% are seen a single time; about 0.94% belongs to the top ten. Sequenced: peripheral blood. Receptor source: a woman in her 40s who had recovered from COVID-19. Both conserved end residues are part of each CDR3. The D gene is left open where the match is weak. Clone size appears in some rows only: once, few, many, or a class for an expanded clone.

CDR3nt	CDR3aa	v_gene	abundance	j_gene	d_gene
TGTGCCTGGTCCAAGGTTAAGGACCTCAGCAGGGCCTACGAGCAGTACTTC	CAWSKVKDLSRAYEQYF	TRBV30	.	TRBJ2-7	.
TGTGCCTGGAGTGTAAAGGGGCCAGAGACCCAGTACTTC	CAWSVKGPETQYF	TRBV30	.	TRBJ2-5	.
TGTGCCAGCAGCGGACTAGCGGGCACCGGGGAGCTGTTTTTT	CASSGLAGTGELFF	TRBV6-5	.	TRBJ2-2	TRBD2
TGTGCCAGCGCGACAGGGCTAGATACGCAGTATTTT	CASATGLDTQYF	TRBV7-9	.	TRBJ2-3	TRBD1
TGTGCCAGTAGTATCCGGAGATATAAAAACTACGAGCAGTACTTC	CASSIRRYKNYEQYF	TRBV19	few	TRBJ2-7	.
TGTGCCAGCAGCCCCCCCGGGACTAGCGGGATCAACAATGAGCAGTTCTTC	CASSPPGTSGINNEQFF	TRBV9	.	TRBJ2-1	TRBD2
TGTGCCAGCAGCCAAGATTTTCCAGCGGGGATCAGCACAGATACGCAGTATTTT	CASSQDFPAGISTDTQYF	TRBV4-2	.	TRBJ2-3	TRBD2
TGTGCCAGCAGTTTCCAACAGGGGGCGACCCACGAGCAGTACTTC	CASSFQQGATHEQYF	TRBV28	.	TRBJ2-7	TRBD1
TGTGCCAGCAGCGATTCCGGCGTGGGGGGTCTTCTCTACAATGAGCAGTTCTTC	CASSDSGVGGLLYNEQFF	TRBV7-9	once	TRBJ2-1	.
TGTGCCAGGTGGGGGGTCACCCGACCGGGGAACACTGAAGCTTTCTTT	CARWGVTRPGNTEAFF	TRBV21-1	.	TRBJ1-1	.
TGTGCCAGCAGCTTCGGTTATCGGGAGAAAGGGTGGCAGTACTTC	CASSFGYREKGWQYF	TRBV5-5	.	TRBJ2-7	.
TGCAGTGCCACAGGGACCGGGGAGCTGTTTTTT	CSATGTGELFF	TRBV20-1	.	TRBJ2-2	.
TGCGCCAGCAGCTCTCAACTAGCGGCCGACTACAATGAGCAGTTCTTC	CASSSQLAADYNEQFF	TRBV5-1	.	TRBJ2-1	TRBD2
TGTGCCAGCAGTCGGGACAGCCAAGGCTCCTACGAGCAGTACTTC	CASSRDSQGSYEQYF	TRBV21-1	.	TRBJ2-7	.
TGTGCCACGTCCACAGGGCCCGAGCAGTACTTC	CATSTGPEQYF	TRBV28	.	TRBJ2-7	.
TGTGCCAGTAGTATGACTAGCGATTCCTACGAGCAGTACTTC	CASSMTSDSYEQYF	TRBV19	.	TRBJ2-7	TRBD2
TGTGCCAGCAGCTTAATGCTAGCTAGCACAGATACACAGTATTTT	CASSLMLASTDTQYF	TRBV7-6	.	TRBJ2-3	.
TGTGCCAGCAGCACGGGACAGGGAGTTGGCTATGGCTACACCTTC	CASSTGQGVGYGYTF	TRBV5-4	few	TRBJ1-2	TRBD1
TGCGCCAGCAGCCAAGGAGCACTAGCGGGAGTCGATGAGCAGTTCTTC	CASSQGALAGVDEQFF	TRBV4-1	.	TRBJ2-1	TRBD2
TGTGCCAGTAGTAGATATACGGGACAGCTCTACAATGAGCAGTTCTTC	CASSRYTGQLYNEQFF	TRBV19	.	TRBJ2-1	TRBD1
TGTGCCAGCAGTGTACGGACAGGGGTGTGGGAGACCCAGTACTTC	CASSVRTGVWETQYF	TRBV27	.	TRBJ2-5	TRBD1
TGTGCCAGTAGAGGGACAGGGGGCACAGATACGCAGTATTTT	CASRGTGGTDTQYF	TRBV19	.	TRBJ2-3	TRBD1
TGTGCCACCGGAGTGGAGACCCAGTACTTC	CATGVETQYF	TRBV19	.	TRBJ2-5	.
TGTGCCAGCAGCTCGCTCCGGGGGAACTACGAGCAGTACTTC	CASSSLRGNYEQYF	TRBV11-2	once	TRBJ2-7	.
TGTGCCAGCAGCTTAGGGGGCCTTAGGACTAGCGCTGAAGAGACCCAGTACTTC	CASSLGGLRTSAEETQYF	TRBV13	.	TRBJ2-5	TRBD2
TGCGCCAGCAGCTTGGTGGGGGGGCTGGACTACGAGCAGTACTTC	CASSLVGGLDYEQYF	TRBV5-1	.	TRBJ2-7	.
TGTGCCAGCGGCCCCTGGCGCGGGGGTGACCCTGGGGCCAACGTCCTGACTTTC	CASGPWRGGDPGANVLTF	TRBV9	.	TRBJ2-6	TRBD2
TGTGCCAGCAGCTTAGAGGCGGGGAACACTGAAGCTTTCTTT	CASSLEAGNTEAFF	TRBV11-2	.	TRBJ1-1	.
TGTGCCAGCAGCTTAAGCGGGGGGGATTCACCCCTCCACTTT	CASSLSGGDSPLHF	TRBV7-3	.	TRBJ1-6	.
TGTGCCAGCACTCCAATAAGGACAGATTCACCCCTCCACTTT	CASTPIRTDSPLHF	TRBV2	.	TRBJ1-6	.
TGTGCCAGTAGTGCTCCGGGACTAGGCAAGGGAGTCGAGCAGTACTTC	CASSAPGLGKGVEQYF	TRBV19	few	TRBJ2-7	TRBD2
TGTGCCAGTGGCGGAAACACCATATATTTT	CASGGNTIYF	TRBV19	.	TRBJ1-3	.
TGCGCCAGCAGCTTGACGGGAGGTCAAGAGACCCAGTACTTC	CASSLTGGQETQYF	TRBV5-1	.	TRBJ2-5	TRBD2
TGTGCCACCAGTGATTCCGGGACAGGGGTCTATGGCTACACCTTC	CATSDSGTGVYGYTF	TRBV24-1	.	TRBJ1-2	TRBD1
TGTGCCAGCGGCCAAAGGCGGAGCGGGGAGACCCAGTACTTC	CASGQRRSGETQYF	TRBV7-2	.	TRBJ2-5	.
TGTGCCAGCAGACCCGGGACAGCGGGAGGCGAGCAGTACTTC	CASRPGTAGGEQYF	TRBV2	.	TRBJ2-7	TRBD2
TGTGCCACAGGGACAAGTGACTATGGCTACACCTTC	CATGTSDYGYTF	TRBV15	few	TRBJ1-2	.
TGTGCCAGCAGCTTAGATTGGCCTGAAGCTTTCTTT	CASSLDWPEAFF	TRBV11-3	.	TRBJ1-1	.
TGTGCCAGCAGGACAGACAAAGCTTTCTTT	CASRTDKAFF	TRBV12-3/TRBV12-4	.	TRBJ1-1	.
TGTGCCAGTAGTATAGAACCGGGGACAGTCTACGAGCAGTACTTC	CASSIEPGTVYEQYF	TRBV19	.	TRBJ2-7	TRBD1
TGCGCCAGCAGCCAAGCCGGGACTAGCGCCTACGAGCAGTACTTC	CASSQAGTSAYEQYF	TRBV4-1	.	TRBJ2-7	TRBD2
TGTGCCAGCAGTGACTCGGAGCAGGGGGCGCTTGGAAACACCATATATTTT	CASSDSEQGALGNTIYF	TRBV6-4	.	TRBJ1-3	TRBD1
TGTGCCAGCAGCTTGCAGGGTCTGGATTCACCCCTCCACTTT	CASSLQGLDSPLHF	TRBV5-6	.	TRBJ1-6	.
TGTGCCAGCAGCGTAGATTGGGGCGATGGAAACACCATATATTTT	CASSVDWGDGNTIYF	TRBV9	.	TRBJ1-3	.
TGTGCCAGCAGCCGCGGACAGGAAGATACGCAGTATTTT	CASSRGQEDTQYF	TRBV11-2	.	TRBJ2-3	TRBD1
TGTGCCAGCAGCACCAGGGGTTTAGACACCATATATTTT	CASSTRGLDTIYF	TRBV7-9	once	TRBJ1-3	.